This T cell receptor (beta chain) was sequenced for a study of regulatory T cells in long-lasting Graves disease. Time point noted: persistent/refractory GD, antithyroid drugs over 5 years with positive TRAb. PBMC-extracted RNA yielded the TCR library. According to the study, TCR beta libraries were built with iRepertoire HTBI primers and CDR3-region Arm-PCR. TCRdb processed the multiplex PCR reads anew with MiXCR; each CDR3 protein has one entry. The data contain 360,000 or so distinct CDR3 sequences, roughly 25% of them singletons. This clonotype has at least ten counts. The input for sequencing was peripheral blood mononuclear cells (PBMCs), taken when the disease was refractory, from a patient treated with antithyroid drugs. The TCR sequence derives from a woman in her thirties or forties with Graves disease.

This chain's CDR3 is CASSPGTSGATGELFF. Here the CDR3 DNA reads TGTGCCAGCAGTCCTGGGACTAGCGGGGCTACCGGGGAGCTGTTTTTT. V gene TRBV12-3 or TRBV12-4 combines with J gene TRBJ2-2; 13 bases agree with TRBD2. V gave up 5 bases and J gave up 5 bases; unmatched junction bases: 5. CDR3 size: 16 residues.